This record concerns one TCR beta chain sequence. The target antigen is unknown. These data belong to a study of Tregs in tolerant kidney transplant recipients. The study, taken as a whole, reports: Activated donor B cell expansion appeared to reveal the most relevant donor-specific TCRbeta repertoire. Changing PCR primers prevented nucleotide comparison between some patients' samples. This study did not directly address biological reproducibility.

The CDR3 has 14 residues. Germline CDR1 reads SGDLS; CDR2 reads YYNGEE. V was clipped by 0 bases and J by 6 bases, with 13 bases between them. Recipients received nonmyeloablative bone marrow transplants from related graft donors, with transient mixed chimerism. Profiled with immunoSEQ multiplex PCR; TCRdb holds only in-frame clones, not every one. The sample includes some 57,000 clones, about 90% of them seen just once. Specimen: CD8+ T cells from blood (PBMCs), collected 24 months after the transplant. The chain joins TRBV9 to TRBJ2-7; D ambiguous. This TCR was recovered from a human patient who received a combined kidney and bone marrow transplant. The graft donor may be the source of some T cells. The CDR3 sequence is CASSVGAAEGEQYF. CDR3 nucleotide sequence: TGTGCCAGCAGCGTAGGGGCCGCCGAAGGCGAGCAGTACTTC. Full variable domain (missing parts from reference TRBV9 and TRBJ2-7): DSGVTQTPKHLITATGQRVTLRCSPRSGDLSVYWYQQSLDQGLQFLIQYYNGEERAKGNILERFSAQQFPDLHSELNLSSLELGDSALYFCASSVGAAEGEQYFGPGTRLTVT.